The source of this T cell receptor (beta chain) is a study of T cell responses to AZD1222 COVID-19 vaccine (dated by TCRdb to the early 2020s). Describing the broader study: AZD1222 recipients whose second dose came at about 4 weeks and those whose second dose came at about 12 weeks were combined into one group, since spike-specific TCR depth and breadth did not differ between the two schedules. A total of under 250 trial participants underwent TCR sequencing, of whom more than 200 had received two doses of AZD1222 and some 25 had received two doses of the MenACWY control vaccine. Trial participants were enrolled by age into 18-55, 56-69 and 70-plus year subgroups, with approximately 160, 26 and 62 TCR-sequenced participants respectively.

The meaning of the sample's time point label: baseline before first vaccination. Samples from vaccinated people were obtained from the UK trials COV001 and COV002, which included a single-blind randomized controlled phase 2/3 trial of AZD1222 (ChAdOx1 nCoV-19) in healthy adults. For TCRbeta chain sequencing, PBMC samples were collected from trial participants at day 0 and at day 28 after the second dose. The CDR3 regions of human TCRbeta chains were analyzed by immunosequencing. The authors' analysis ran thus. Repertoire TCRs were matched against a reference library of SARS-CoV-2-specific TCRs generated with the MIRA antigen-specificity platform. Breadth meant the fraction of unique TCRs that were SARS-CoV-2-associated, whereas depth meant the fraction of total T cells that were SARS-CoV-2-associated. Using the MIRA data, every spike-specific TCR was mapped to the spike region that the TCR reacted to and assigned to either a CD4 or a CD8 class. Log10-transformed breadth and depth values were compared by one-way ANOVA with Sidak's multiple comparisons tests. TCRdb provides this immuneACCESS table in a form limited to in-frame rearrangements. Some clones are lacking; in checked studies, under half of them reflect an unresolved V gene, and why the rest are absent is not known. The DNA was the basis for D and trimming; V, J and clone size are from that table. Present in this sample are over 150,000 clones, approximately 90% of which were seen just once. Together, the top ten hold 2% to 3% of the sample.

About this clone itself: Its antigen has not been determined. Base qualities were left out, and no much larger clone turns up one base away.

General conclusions and limits of the study: The 56-69-year group was small, and its depth increase did not reach significance, likely because of low power. Participants were mostly white British and included more females than males, and it was suggested by the authors that clonal diversity may have been underestimated. Vaccine-associated CD4 TCRs spanned the whole spike protein, with dominant responses in regions 160-218 and 743-854. Reportedly, almost half of the unique spike-specific TCRs recognized epitopes lying outside the regions that are mutated in the B.1.351 and B.1.1.7 variants. No day 14 peak-response samples were available, so repertoires were characterized only after the peak T cell response. Conclusions about previously exposed vaccinees are limited, since just six AZD1222 recipients were seropositive for SARS-CoV-2 at baseline. Spike-specific TCR breadth and depth rose significantly after two AZD1222 doses compared with day 0 and with MenACWY recipients.

The sample consisted of peripheral blood, taken on day 0 of AZD1222 vaccination. This TCR came from an adult in good health.

The DNA sequence reads TGTGCCAGCAGCCTAGCTGGGGGATCACCCCTCCACTTT. This gives the protein CASSLAGGSPLHF. The chain is made from TRBV6-5 and TRBJ1-6, and perhaps TRBD1 as D gene, on 5 matching bases. Trimming removed 6 bases from V and 10 bases from J, leaving 13 bases between the germline ends. From its cysteine to its phenylalanine, the CDR3 spans 13 amino acids. Only CDR3 DNA remains: 39 bases, in frame from the first base. As encoded in the germline V gene, CDR1 is MNHEY while CDR2 is SVGAGI.